This is a list of T cell receptor beta chains from one sample in a study of blood T cells in healthy people across ages. One entry per CDR3 protein, called by TCRdb with MiXCR from the 5' RACE reads. Altogether 1.5 million or so distinct CDR3 sequences are present, about 43% being singletons, with the ten largest covering roughly 7.9%. Sequenced input: blood. Receptors were obtained from a woman aged 18-29 years in good health. CDR3s include the opening cysteine and the closing phenylalanine or tryptophan. D genes are given only for firm matches. A row's size may be missing; if present it is once, few, many or a size class.

v_gene,j_gene,d_gene,abundance,CDR3aa,CDR3nt
TRBV6-1,TRBJ1-1,NA,NA,CASIGRPRFRGLNAEAFF,TGTGCCAGCATCGGACGACCGCGTTTTAGGGGTCTGAACGCTGAAGCTTTCTTT
TRBV5-1,TRBJ2-1,TRBD2,few,CASSPNLAGVLNEQFF,TGCGCCAGCAGCCCGAACCTAGCGGGAGTTCTTAATGAGCAGTTCTTC
TRBV20-1,TRBJ2-1,TRBD2,NA,CSARRTSPSEQFF,TGCAGTGCTAGGCGGACTAGCCCCAGTGAGCAGTTCTTC
TRBV6-1,TRBJ2-7,NA,NA,CASSTNRAYEQYF,TGTGCCAGCTCTACTAATAGAGCATACGAGCAGTACTTC
TRBV7-9,TRBJ1-4,NA,few,CASASGPTNEKLFF,TGTGCCAGCGCCTCGGGGCCAACTAATGAAAAACTGTTTTTT
TRBV4-2,TRBJ2-7,NA,NA,CASSQEPSHNEQYF,TGTGCCAGCAGCCAAGAGCCTAGCCACAATGAGCAGTACTTC
TRBV21-1,TRBJ2-7,NA,few,CASSIGARQNYLPYEQYF,TGTGCCAGCAGCATCGGGGCGAGACAAAATTATTTACCCTACGAGCAGTACTTC
TRBV9,TRBJ1-5,NA,NA,CASSVGIGEDQPQHF,TGTGCCAGCAGCGTGGGAATAGGAGAGGATCAGCCCCAGCATTTT
TRBV29-1,TRBJ2-1,NA,NA,CSVEGGAAAYNEQFF,TGCAGCGTTGAAGGTGGGGCGGCGGCCTACAATGAGCAGTTCTTC
TRBV5-6,TRBJ2-7,TRBD1,NA,CASSWGQSNIYEQYF,TGTGCCAGCAGCTGGGGACAGAGTAACATCTACGAGCAGTACTTC
TRBV30,TRBJ1-2,TRBD1,NA,CAWSVQAGGYGYTF,TGTGCCTGGAGTGTACAGGCAGGGGGGTATGGCTACACCTTC
TRBV6-1,TRBJ2-7,TRBD2,NA,CASRSGRDTYNEQYF,TGTGCCAGCAGGAGCGGGAGGGACACATACAATGAGCAGTACTTC
TRBV5-1,TRBJ2-7,TRBD1,NA,CASSWTGQENYEQYF,TGCGCCAGCAGCTGGACCGGACAGGAGAATTACGAGCAGTACTTC
TRBV6-2/TRBV6-3,TRBJ1-2,TRBD1,NA,CASTETGRQGGYTF,TGTGCCAGCACCGAGACAGGGCGACAGGGTGGCTACACCTTC
TRBV7-8,TRBJ2-1,NA,NA,CASSLGGQASSYNEQFF,TGTGCCAGCAGCTTAGGGGGGCAGGCGAGCTCCTACAATGAGCAGTTCTTC
TRBV4-2,TRBJ2-1,TRBD1,many,CASSQGGLVGGTGRNNEQFF,TGTGCCAGCAGCCAAGGAGGTCTGGTAGGGGGGACAGGGAGAAACAATGAGCAGTTCTTC
TRBV20-1,TRBJ2-1,NA,NA,CSAPRGGIGSYNEQFF,TGCAGTGCCCCCAGGGGAGGGATTGGGTCCTACAATGAGCAGTTCTTC
TRBV20-1,TRBJ1-2,NA,NA,CSARGTDNYGYTF,TGCAGTGCTAGGGGGACGGATAACTATGGCTACACCTTC
TRBV5-1,TRBJ2-3,TRBD1,NA,CASSLRPPGGEGTDTQYF,TGCGCCAGCAGCTTGAGGCCCCCAGGGGGCGAAGGCACAGATACGCAGTATTTT
TRBV18,TRBJ2-7,NA,NA,CASSSQCEQYF,TGTGCCAGCTCATCCCAGTGCGAGCAGTACTTC
TRBV9,TRBJ2-7,NA,NA,CDSSSSSYEQYF,TGTGACAGCAGCTCCTCCTCCTACGAGCAGTACTTC
TRBV20-1,TRBJ2-7,NA,once,CSARDWRQNSYEQYF,TGCAGTGCTAGAGATTGGAGACAGAACTCCTACGAGCAGTACTTC
TRBV6-6,TRBJ2-5,TRBD2,few,CASRDLIAGVIDETQYF,TGTGCCAGCAGGGACCTTATAGCGGGAGTGATCGACGAGACCCAGTACTTC
TRBV20-1,TRBJ1-6,NA,NA,CSATVVESFYNSPLHF,TGCAGTGCAACGGTCGTCGAGAGCTTCTATAATTCACCCCTCCACTTT
TRBV18,TRBJ2-7,TRBD1,few,CASSPPTGAVYEQYF,TGTGCCAGCTCACCCCCAACAGGGGCGGTCTACGAGCAGTACTTC
TRBV20-1,TRBJ2-3,NA,NA,CSAPYSSPTDTQYF,TGCAGTGCTCCCTACTCCTCCCCCACAGATACGCAGTATTTT
TRBV4-1,TRBJ1-1,NA,few,CASSQTLGAENTEAFF,TGCGCCAGCAGCCAAACACTTGGGGCAGAAAACACTGAAGCTTTCTTT
TRBV20-1,TRBJ2-3,TRBD2,once,CSAPEGTSGKWSTDTQYF,TGCAGTGCTCCCGAGGGGACTAGCGGGAAATGGTCCACAGATACGCAGTATTTT
TRBV5-1,TRBJ2-5,NA,many,CASSIQETQYF,TGTGCCAGCAGTATCCAAGAGACCCAGTACTTC
TRBV5-1,TRBJ2-1,TRBD2,NA,CASSWELRREVGNEQFF,TGCGCCAGCAGCTGGGAGTTAAGGCGGGAGGTAGGGAATGAGCAGTTCTTC
TRBV5-1,TRBJ1-1,NA,NA,CASSRDRGPSGNTEAFF,TGCGCCAGCAGCAGGGACCGGGGGCCATCGGGGAACACTGAAGCTTTCTTT
TRBV20-1,TRBJ2-3,NA,NA,CSARAWGGPTDTDTQYF,TGCAGTGCTAGAGCCTGGGGGGGGCCTACTGACACAGATACGCAGTATTTT
TRBV12-3/TRBV12-4,TRBJ1-2,TRBD1,NA,CASSSPDRVGYTF,TGTGCCAGCAGTTCCCCTGACAGGGTGGGCTACACCTTC
TRBV12-3/TRBV12-4,TRBJ2-1,NA,few,CASSLGPGEQFF,TGTGCCAGCAGTTTAGGACCCGGTGAGCAGTTCTTC
TRBV28,TRBJ2-3,TRBD2,few,CASSTSTGPTSGGGTDTQYF,TGTGCCAGCAGTACCTCGACAGGACCGACTAGCGGGGGTGGCACAGATACGCAGTATTTT
TRBV5-1,TRBJ1-2,NA,NA,CASSSPPQPHYYGYTF,TGCGCCAGCAGCTCTCCTCCGCAACCCCATTACTATGGCTACACCTTC
TRBV29-1,TRBJ1-1,NA,NA,CSAGTDGNTEAFF,TGCAGCGCTGGGACGGACGGGAACACTGAAGCTTTCTTT
TRBV27,TRBJ2-1,NA,NA,CASSGAAGYDNEQFF,TGTGCCAGCAGTGGGGCAGCAGGGTATGACAATGAGCAGTTCTTC
TRBV7-2,TRBJ2-5,NA,once,CASSLEYYTKGFVEQYF,TGTGCCAGCAGCTTAGAATACTACACTAAGGGTTTTGTTGAGCAGTACTTC
TRBV29-1,TRBJ2-7,TRBD2,few,CSVGLGRETYEQYF,TGCAGCGTTGGTCTTGGGCGGGAGACGTACGAGCAGTACTTC
TRBV20-1,TRBJ2-5,NA,NA,CSAGDGNSYNEQYF,TGCAGTGCTGGAGACGGAAACTCCTACAATGAGCAGTACTTC
TRBV5-1,TRBJ2-3,NA,NA,CASRLGQANTDTQYF,TGCGCCAGCCGCCTCGGGCAGGCGAACACAGATACGCAGTATTTT